The 8 T cell receptor beta chains below come from one sample, sequenced in a study of T cell responses to AZD1222 COVID-19 vaccine. TCRdb's copy holds only in-frame clones and misses some; the assay was immunoSEQ multiplex PCR. The data contain around 120,000 clones, roughly 91% of them singletons. This sample comprised peripheral blood, obtained 28 days after the second AZD1222 dose. These receptors were obtained from an adult who received the AZD1222 COVID-19 vaccine.

This rearrangement joins TRBV7-7 to TRBJ2-7; D is uncertain. Trimming took 7 bases from V and 0 from J, leaving 13 bases between them. Germline CDR1 is SSHAT and CDR2 is FNYEAQ (reference sequence). The CDR3 is 14 amino acids. CDR3 amino acids: CASNLGYSSYEQYF. The DNA for the CDR3 is TGTGCCAGCAATTTGGGTTACAGCTCCTACGAGCAGTACTTC.

The chain couples TRBV5-4 to TRBJ2-7, with 8 positions matching TRBD2. The CDR3 loop spans 15 amino acids. CDR1 and CDR2 (germline): SGHNT, YYREEE (reference sequence). J gave up 3 bases and V 4 bases, and 9 bases lay outside the gene matches. CDR3: CASSRGGREDYEQYF. The CDR3 region has the DNA TGTGCCAGCAGCCGGGGGGGGCGGGAGGACTACGAGCAGTACTTC.

This chain connects TRBV5-1 to TRBJ2-3; 8 nucleotides line up with TRBD2. The CDR3 is made up of 15 amino acids. Trimming cost V 2 bases and J 0 bases; bases outside gene matches: 2. Germline assignment: CDR1 SGHRS and CDR2 YFSETQ. The chain's CDR3 is CASSFGGVSTDTQYF. CDR3 nucleotide sequence: TGCGCCAGCAGCTTCGGGGGGGTCAGCACAGATACGCAGTATTTT. The whole variable domain, filled in from reference TRBV5-1 and TRBJ2-3, reads KAGVTQTPRYLIKTRGQQVTLSCSPISGHRSVSWYQQTPGQGLQFLFEYFSETQRNKGNFPGRFSGRQFSNSRSEMNVSTLELGDSALYLCASSFGGVSTDTQYFGPGTRLTVL.

The chain combines TRBV5-6 with TRBJ1-4; perhaps TRBD1 as D (5 bases). V lost 4 bases and J lost 7, with 17 bases in between. Germline V lookup: CDR1 SGHDT, CDR2 YYEEEE. This CDR3 is built from 15 residues. For the CDR3, the DNA is TGTGCCAGCAGCCTAGGGGCCCCTTTTGGTGAAAAACTGTTTTTT. Its translation: CASSLGAPFGEKLFF. Together with reference TRBV5-6 and TRBJ1-4, the CDR3 gives the full variable domain: DAGVTQSPTHLIKTRGQQVTLRCSPKSGHDTVSWYQQALGQGPQFIFQYYEEEERQRGNFPDRFSGHQFPNYSSELNVNALLLGDSALYLCASSLGAPFGEKLFFGSGTQLSVL.

The table lists this clone with a count of one. V gene TRBV5-8 combines with J gene TRBJ1-1; no clear D. This CDR3 region has 17 residues. The germline V gene encodes CDR1 SGHTS and CDR2 YDEGEE. V was clipped by 3 bases and J by 0 bases, with 18 bases between them. The DNA of the CDR3 is TGTGCCAGCAGCTGGACCAGGCAAAGTACAATGAACACTGAAGCTTTCTTT. It specifies CASSWTRQSTMNTEAFF.

The gene calls are TRBV19 and TRBJ1-2, with a tentative D call TRBD1 (5 bases). Trimming took off 2 bases at V and 7 bases at J, with 14 bases between the two ends. The CDR3 covers 14 residues. Germline CDR1 LNHDA, CDR2 SQIVND (reference sequence). The chain's CDR3 is CASSISREGGGYTF. Here the CDR3 DNA reads TGTGCCAGTAGTATAAGCAGGGAGGGAGGTGGCTACACCTTC.

V and J are TRBV5-1 and TRBJ2-7; perhaps D is TRBD1 or TRBD2 (6 bases each). The CDR3 runs to 14 residues. V was pared by 5 bases and J by 3 bases, with 15 bases between. In germline, CDR1 is SGHRS, CDR2 YFSETQ. The CDR3 nucleotides are TGCGCCAGCAGTCCCAGGGGAGGCCTCTACGAGCAGTACTTC. Translated: CASSPRGGLYEQYF.

This clone appeared once. The chain employs TRBV18 and TRBJ2-1, with D maybe TRBD1 (6 bases). The CDR3 is 16 amino acids. Germline CDR1 KGHSH, CDR2 LQKENI. Trimming cost V 0 bases and J 10 bases, with 19 bases left between them. CDR3 in DNA: TGTGCCAGCTCACCACCCAGGGGACCAGCCCCGGGGGAGCAGTTCTTC. Translated: CASSPPRGPAPGEQFF. Supplemented by reference TRBV18 and TRBJ2-1, the full variable domain reads NAGVMQNPRHLVRRRGQEARLRCSPMKGHSHVYWYRQLPEEGLKFMVYLQKENIIDESGMPKERFSAEFPKEGPSILRIQQVVRGDSAAYFCASSPPRGPAPGEQFFGPGTRLTVL.